Described below is a single T cell receptor (beta chain) sequence and its context. This sample stems from a study of early T cells in non-severe SARS-CoV-2 infection. TCRdb reanalysed the 5' RACE reads using MiXCR and keeps one entry per CDR3 protein. Among tens of thousands of distinct CDR3 sequences listed, roughly 15% were seen once. Germline CDR1 and CDR2: MDHEN and SYDVKM. The CDR3 covers 15 residues. The V end lost 2 bases, the J end lost 2 bases, and 10 bases lay between the germline ends. Sequences were derived from whole blood, sampled at baseline. The chain has TRBV28 and TRBJ2-1, with D maybe TRBD1 (6 bases). The TCR originated in an adult who was a healthcare worker with PCR-confirmed SARS-CoV-2 infection or an uninfected control (not recorded which). CDR3 amino acids: CASSLAPGAYNEQFF. In nucleotides, the CDR3 is TGTGCCAGCAGTTTAGCGCCAGGGGCCTACAATGAGCAGTTCTTC.